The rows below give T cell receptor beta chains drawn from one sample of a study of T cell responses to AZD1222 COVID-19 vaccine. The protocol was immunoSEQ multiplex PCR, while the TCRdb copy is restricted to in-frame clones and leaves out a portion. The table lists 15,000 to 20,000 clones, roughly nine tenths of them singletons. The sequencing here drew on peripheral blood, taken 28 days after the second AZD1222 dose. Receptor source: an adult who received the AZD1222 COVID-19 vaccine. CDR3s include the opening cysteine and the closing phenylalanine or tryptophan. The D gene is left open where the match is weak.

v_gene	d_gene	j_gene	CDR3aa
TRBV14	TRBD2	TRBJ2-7	CASSQRLAGPYEQYF
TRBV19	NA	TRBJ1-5	CASSIRQGNQPQHF
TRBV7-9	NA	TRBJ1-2	CASSLGLAGNYGYTF
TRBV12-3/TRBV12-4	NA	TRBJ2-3	CASTVSGADTQYF
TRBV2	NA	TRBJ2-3	CASSEALRVDTQYF
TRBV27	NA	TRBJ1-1	CASSRGTEAFF
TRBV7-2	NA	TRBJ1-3	CASSLAPVASGNTIYF
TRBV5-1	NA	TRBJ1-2	CASSFARDYGYTF
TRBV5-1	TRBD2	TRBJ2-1	CASSPGGSSYNEQFF
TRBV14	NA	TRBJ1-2	CASSSREGWNYGYTF
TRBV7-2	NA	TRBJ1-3	CASSPGTPGNTIYF
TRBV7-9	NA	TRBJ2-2	CASTQSGGQATGELFF
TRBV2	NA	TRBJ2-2	CASSEVGGNTGELFF
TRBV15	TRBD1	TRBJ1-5	CATSSRTGYQPQHF
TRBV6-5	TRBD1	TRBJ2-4	CASVDRVYAKNIQYF
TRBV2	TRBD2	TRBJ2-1	CAIPGGRSYNEQFF
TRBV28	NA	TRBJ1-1	CASSPEGHRGNTEAFF
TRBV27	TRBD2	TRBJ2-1	CASSLPGLAGGRSYNEQFF
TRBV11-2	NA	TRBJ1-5	CASSLSVAANQPQHF
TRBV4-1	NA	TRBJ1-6	CASSRGTGLSNSPLHF
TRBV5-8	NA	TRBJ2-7	CASSLIQVEQYF
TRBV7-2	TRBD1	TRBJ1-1	CASSSQGRNTEAFF
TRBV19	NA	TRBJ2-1	CASSLLLVHEQFF
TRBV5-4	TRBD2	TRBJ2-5	CASSFPPGAGGPRRETQYF